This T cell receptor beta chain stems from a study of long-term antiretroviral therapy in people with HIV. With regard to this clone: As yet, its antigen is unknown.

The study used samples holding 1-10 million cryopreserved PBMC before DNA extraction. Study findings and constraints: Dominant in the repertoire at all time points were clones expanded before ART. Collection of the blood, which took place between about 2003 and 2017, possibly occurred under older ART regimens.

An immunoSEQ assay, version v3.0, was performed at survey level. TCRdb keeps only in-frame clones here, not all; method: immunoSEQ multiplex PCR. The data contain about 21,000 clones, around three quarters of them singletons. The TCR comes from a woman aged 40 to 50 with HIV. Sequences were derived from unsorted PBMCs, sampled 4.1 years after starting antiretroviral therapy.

The CDR3 DNA sequence: TGTGCCAGCAGCGTAGAACAGGGGGCGCACGAGCAGTACTTC. Residues: CASSVEQGAHEQYF. This chain uses TRBV9 with TRBJ2-7; 9 bases are shared with TRBD1. V shed 0 bases and J 5 bases; nucleotides not matched to a gene: 3. CDR1 and CDR2 (germline): SGDLS, YYNGEE. There are 14 residues in the CDR3.